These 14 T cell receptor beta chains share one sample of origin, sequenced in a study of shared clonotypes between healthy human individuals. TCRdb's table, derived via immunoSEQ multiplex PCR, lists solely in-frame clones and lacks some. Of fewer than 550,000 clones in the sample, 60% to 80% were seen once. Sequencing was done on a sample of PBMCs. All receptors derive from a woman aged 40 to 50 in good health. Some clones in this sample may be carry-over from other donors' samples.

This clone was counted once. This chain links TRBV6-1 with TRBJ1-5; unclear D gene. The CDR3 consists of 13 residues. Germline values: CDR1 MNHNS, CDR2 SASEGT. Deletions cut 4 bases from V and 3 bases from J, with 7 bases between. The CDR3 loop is CASSGGFNQPQHF. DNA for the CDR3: TGTGCCAGCAGTGGTGGGTTCAATCAGCCCCAGCATTTT.

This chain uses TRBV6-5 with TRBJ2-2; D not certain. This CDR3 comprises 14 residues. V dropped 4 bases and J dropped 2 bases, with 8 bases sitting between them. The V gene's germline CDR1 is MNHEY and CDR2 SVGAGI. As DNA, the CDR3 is TGTGCCAGCAGTTTTGTCAGAAACACCGGGGAGCTGTTTTTT. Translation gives CASSFVRNTGELFF.

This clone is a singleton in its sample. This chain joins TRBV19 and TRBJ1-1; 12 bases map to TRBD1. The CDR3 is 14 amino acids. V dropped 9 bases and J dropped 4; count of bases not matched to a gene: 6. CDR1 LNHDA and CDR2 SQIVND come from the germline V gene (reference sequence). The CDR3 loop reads CASRDRGQGTEAFF. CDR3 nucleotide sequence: TGTGCCAGCCGGGACAGGGGGCAGGGCACTGAAGCTTTCTTT.

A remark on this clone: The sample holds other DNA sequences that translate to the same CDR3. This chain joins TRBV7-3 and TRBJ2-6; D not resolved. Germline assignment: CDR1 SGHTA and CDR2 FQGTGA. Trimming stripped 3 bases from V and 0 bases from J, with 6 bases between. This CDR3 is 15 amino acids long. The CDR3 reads CASSLVFSGANVLTF. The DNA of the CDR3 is TGTGCCAGCAGCTTGGTATTCTCTGGGGCCAACGTCCTGACTTTC.

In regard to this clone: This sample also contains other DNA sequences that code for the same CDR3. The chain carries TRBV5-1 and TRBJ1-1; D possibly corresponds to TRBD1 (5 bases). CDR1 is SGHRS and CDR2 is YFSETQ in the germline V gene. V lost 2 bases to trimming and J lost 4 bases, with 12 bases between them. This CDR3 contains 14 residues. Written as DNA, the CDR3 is TGCGCCAGCAGCTTAGGGCAGGGTGGCACTGAAGCTTTCTTT. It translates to CASSLGQGGTEAFF. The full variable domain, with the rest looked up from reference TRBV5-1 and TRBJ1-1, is KAGVTQTPRYLIKTRGQQVTLSCSPISGHRSVSWYQQTPGQGLQFLFEYFSETQRNKGNFPGRFSGRQFSNSRSEMNVSTLELGDSALYLCASSLGQGGTEAFFGQGTRLTVV.

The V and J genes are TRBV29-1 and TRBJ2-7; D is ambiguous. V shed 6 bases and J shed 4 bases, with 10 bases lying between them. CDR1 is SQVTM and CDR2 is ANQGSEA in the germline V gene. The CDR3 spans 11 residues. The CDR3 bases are TGCAGCGTCTTGGGTCTGTACGAGCAGTACTTC. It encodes CSVLGLYEQYF.

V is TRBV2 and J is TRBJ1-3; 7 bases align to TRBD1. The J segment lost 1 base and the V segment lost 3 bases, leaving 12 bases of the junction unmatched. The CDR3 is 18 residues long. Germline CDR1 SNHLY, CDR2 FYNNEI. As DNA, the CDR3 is TGTGCCAGCAGTGATTCCAGGCGCCAGGGGGGATCTGGAAACACCATATATTTT. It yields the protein CASSDSRRQGGSGNTIYF.

CDR3 DNA: TGTGCCAGCAGCGCTGGGAATCAGCCCCAGCATTTT. It encodes CASSAGNQPQHF. The chain joins TRBV27 to TRBJ1-5; D gene uncertain. Germline-derived CDR1 and CDR2 are MNHEY and SMNVEV (reference sequence). V gave up 6 bases and J gave up 4 bases, with 7 bases separating them. This CDR3 is built from 12 residues.

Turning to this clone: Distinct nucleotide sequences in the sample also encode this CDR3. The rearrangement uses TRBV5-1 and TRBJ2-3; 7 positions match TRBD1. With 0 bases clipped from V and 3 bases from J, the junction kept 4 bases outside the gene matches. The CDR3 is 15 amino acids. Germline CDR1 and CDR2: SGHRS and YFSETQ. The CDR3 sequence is CASSLEGGSTDTQYF. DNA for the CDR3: TGCGCCAGCAGCTTGGAAGGGGGCTCAACAGATACGCAGTATTTT.

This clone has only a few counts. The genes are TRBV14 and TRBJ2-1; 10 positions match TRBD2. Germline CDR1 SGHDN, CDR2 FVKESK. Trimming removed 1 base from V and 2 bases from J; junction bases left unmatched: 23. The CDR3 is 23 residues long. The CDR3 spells CASSQGGWWPSGRISPTYNEQFF. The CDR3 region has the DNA TGTGCCAGCAGCCAAGGGGGGTGGTGGCCTAGCGGGAGAATTTCCCCCACCTACAATGAGCAGTTCTTC.

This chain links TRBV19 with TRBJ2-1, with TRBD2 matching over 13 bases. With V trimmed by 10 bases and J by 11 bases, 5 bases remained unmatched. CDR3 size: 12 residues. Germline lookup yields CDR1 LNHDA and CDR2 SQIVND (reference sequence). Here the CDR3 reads CATSGLAGQQFF. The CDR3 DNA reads TGTGCCACCTCGGGACTAGCGGGACAGCAGTTCTTC.

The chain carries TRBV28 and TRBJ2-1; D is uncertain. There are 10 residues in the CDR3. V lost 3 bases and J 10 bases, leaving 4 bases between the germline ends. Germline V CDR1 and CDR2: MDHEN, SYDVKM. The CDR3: CASSLYEQFF. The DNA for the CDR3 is TGTGCCAGCAGTTTGTACGAGCAGTTCTTC.

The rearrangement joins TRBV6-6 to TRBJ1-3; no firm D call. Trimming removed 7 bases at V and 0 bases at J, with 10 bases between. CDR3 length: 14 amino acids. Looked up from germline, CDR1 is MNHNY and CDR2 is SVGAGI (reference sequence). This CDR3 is CASTPTASGNTIYF. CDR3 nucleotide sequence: TGTGCCAGCACTCCGACGGCCTCTGGAAACACCATATATTTT.

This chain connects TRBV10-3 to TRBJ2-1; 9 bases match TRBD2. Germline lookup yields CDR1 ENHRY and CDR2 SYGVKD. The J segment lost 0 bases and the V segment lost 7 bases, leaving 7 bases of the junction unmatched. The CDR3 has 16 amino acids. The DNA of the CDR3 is TGTGCCATCACTCCCTCTAGCGGGATCTCCTACAATGAGCAGTTCTTC. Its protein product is CAITPSSGISYNEQFF.